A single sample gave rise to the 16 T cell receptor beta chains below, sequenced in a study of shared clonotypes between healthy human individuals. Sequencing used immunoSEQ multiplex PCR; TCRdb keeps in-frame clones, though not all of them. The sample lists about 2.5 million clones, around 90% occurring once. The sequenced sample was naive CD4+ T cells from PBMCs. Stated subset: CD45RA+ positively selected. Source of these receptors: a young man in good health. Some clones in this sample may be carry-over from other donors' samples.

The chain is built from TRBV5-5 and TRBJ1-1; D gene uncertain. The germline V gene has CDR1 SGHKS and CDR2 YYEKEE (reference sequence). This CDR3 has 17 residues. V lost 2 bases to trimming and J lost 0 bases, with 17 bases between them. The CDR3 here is CASSFRYPSSMNTEAFF. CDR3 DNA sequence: TGTGCCAGCAGCTTCCGATATCCGTCTTCCATGAACACTGAAGCTTTCTTT.

The CDR3 reads CSVGYGQETQYF. CDR3 nucleotides: TGCAGCGTTGGCTACGGACAAGAGACCCAGTACTTC. The chain recombines TRBV29-1 with TRBJ2-5; D unclear. CDR3 length: 12 residues. V lost 4 bases and J lost 2, with 8 bases in between. Germline loops: CDR1 SQVTM, CDR2 ANQGSEA.

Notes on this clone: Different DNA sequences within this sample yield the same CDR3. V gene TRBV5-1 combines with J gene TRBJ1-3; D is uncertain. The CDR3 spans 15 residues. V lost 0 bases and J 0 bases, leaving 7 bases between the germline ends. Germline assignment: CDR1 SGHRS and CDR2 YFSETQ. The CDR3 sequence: CASSLAAVSGNTIYF. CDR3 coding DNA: TGCGCCAGCAGCTTGGCGGCGGTCTCTGGAAACACCATATATTTT.

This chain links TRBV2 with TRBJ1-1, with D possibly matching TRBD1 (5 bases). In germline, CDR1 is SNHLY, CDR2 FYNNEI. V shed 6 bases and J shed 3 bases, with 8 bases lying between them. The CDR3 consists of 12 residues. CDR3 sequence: CASSRDYTEAFF. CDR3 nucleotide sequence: TGTGCCAGCAGCAGGGATTACACTGAAGCTTTCTTT. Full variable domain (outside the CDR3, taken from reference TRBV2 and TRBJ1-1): EPEVTQTPSHQVTQMGQEVILRCVPISNHLYFYWYRQILGQKVEFLVSFYNNEISEKSEIFDDQFSVERPDGSNFTLKIRSTKLEDSAMYFCASSRDYTEAFFGQGTRLTVV.

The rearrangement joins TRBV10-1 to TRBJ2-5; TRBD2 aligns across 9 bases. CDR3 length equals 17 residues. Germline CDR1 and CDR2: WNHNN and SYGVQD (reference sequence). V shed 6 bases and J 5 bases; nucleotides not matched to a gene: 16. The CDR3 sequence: CASSAEGAAGGGETQYF. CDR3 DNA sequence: TGCGCCAGCAGCGCTGAGGGCGCAGCGGGAGGTGGTGAGACCCAGTACTTC.

CDR3 loop: CASSHGLADTGELFF. In DNA form, the CDR3 reads TGCGCCAGCAGCCATGGACTAGCGGACACCGGGGAGCTGTTTTTT. V usage is TRBV5-1 and J usage is TRBJ2-2; 10 nucleotides agree with TRBD2. The CDR3 is made up of 15 amino acids. Per the germline V gene, CDR1 is SGHRS and CDR2 is YFSETQ. With 4 bases clipped from V and 3 bases from J, the junction kept 3 bases outside the gene matches. The entire variable domain, with the rest obtained from reference TRBV5-1 and TRBJ2-2, is as follows: KAGVTQTPRYLIKTRGQQVTLSCSPISGHRSVSWYQQTPGQGLQFLFEYFSETQRNKGNFPGRFSGRQFSNSRSEMNVSTLELGDSALYLCASSHGLADTGELFFGEGSRLTVL.

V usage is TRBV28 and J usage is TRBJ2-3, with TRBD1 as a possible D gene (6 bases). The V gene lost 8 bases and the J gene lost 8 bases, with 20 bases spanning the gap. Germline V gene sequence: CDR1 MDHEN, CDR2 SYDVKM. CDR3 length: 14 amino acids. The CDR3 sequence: CASDSPMGAGTQYF. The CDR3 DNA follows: TGTGCCAGCGATTCCCCGATGGGGGCTGGTACGCAGTATTTT.

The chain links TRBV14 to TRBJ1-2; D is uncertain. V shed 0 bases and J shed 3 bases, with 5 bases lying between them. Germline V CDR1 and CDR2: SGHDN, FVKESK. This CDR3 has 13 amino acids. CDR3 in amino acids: CASSQDLYYGYTF. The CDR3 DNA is TGTGCCAGCAGCCAAGATTTATACTATGGCTACACCTTC.

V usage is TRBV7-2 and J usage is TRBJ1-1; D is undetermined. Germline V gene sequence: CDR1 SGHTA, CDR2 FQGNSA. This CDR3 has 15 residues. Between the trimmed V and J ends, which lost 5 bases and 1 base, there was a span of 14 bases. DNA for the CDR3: TGTGCCAGCAGCCCTAACGGGGAGGGGAACACTGAAGCTTTCTTT. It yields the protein CASSPNGEGNTEAFF.

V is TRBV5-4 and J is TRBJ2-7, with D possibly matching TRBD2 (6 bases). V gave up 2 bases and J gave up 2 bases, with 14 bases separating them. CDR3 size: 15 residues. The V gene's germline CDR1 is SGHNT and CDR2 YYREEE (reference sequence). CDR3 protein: CASSFGGTEPYEQYF. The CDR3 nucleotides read TGTGCCAGCAGCTTCGGCGGGACTGAACCCTACGAGCAGTACTTC.

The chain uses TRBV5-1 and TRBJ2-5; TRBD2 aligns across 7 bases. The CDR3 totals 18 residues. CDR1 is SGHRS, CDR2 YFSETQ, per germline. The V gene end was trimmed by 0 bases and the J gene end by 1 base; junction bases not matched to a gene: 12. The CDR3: CASSLAGRGGGPQETQYF. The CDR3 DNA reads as TGCGCCAGCAGCTTGGCCGGGCGTGGGGGAGGGCCCCAAGAGACCCAGTACTTC. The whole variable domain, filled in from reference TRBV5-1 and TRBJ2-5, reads KAGVTQTPRYLIKTRGQQVTLSCSPISGHRSVSWYQQTPGQGLQFLFEYFSETQRNKGNFPGRFSGRQFSNSRSEMNVSTLELGDSALYLCASSLAGRGGGPQETQYFGPGTRLLVL.

CDR3 amino acids: CASSLDSAGETQYF. CDR3 DNA sequence: TGCGCCAGCAGCTTGGATTCGGCAGGGGAGACCCAGTACTTC. The genes are TRBV5-1 and TRBJ2-5, with D tentatively TRBD1 (5 bases). This CDR3 region has 14 residues. Between the trimmed V and J ends, which lost 0 bases and 5 bases, there was a span of 11 bases. From germline, CDR1 is SGHRS and CDR2 YFSETQ. The variable domain in full, with the rest retrieved from reference TRBV5-1 and TRBJ2-5, is KAGVTQTPRYLIKTRGQQVTLSCSPISGHRSVSWYQQTPGQGLQFLFEYFSETQRNKGNFPGRFSGRQFSNSRSEMNVSTLELGDSALYLCASSLDSAGETQYFGPGTRLLVL.

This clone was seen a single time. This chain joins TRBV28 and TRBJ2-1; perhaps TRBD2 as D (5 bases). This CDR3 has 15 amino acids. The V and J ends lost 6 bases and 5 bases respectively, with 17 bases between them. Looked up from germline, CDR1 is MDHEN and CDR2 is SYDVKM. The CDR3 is CASSLLPPRDNEQFF. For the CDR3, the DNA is TGTGCCAGCAGCCTCCTACCCCCGCGGGACAATGAGCAGTTCTTC.

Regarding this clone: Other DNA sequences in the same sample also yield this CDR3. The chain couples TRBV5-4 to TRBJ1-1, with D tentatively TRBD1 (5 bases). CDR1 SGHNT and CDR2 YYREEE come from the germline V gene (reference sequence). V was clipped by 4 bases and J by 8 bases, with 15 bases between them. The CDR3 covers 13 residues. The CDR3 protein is CASSLRAGTEAFF. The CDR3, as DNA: TGTGCCAGCAGCCTGAGAGCAGGGACCGAAGCTTTCTTT.

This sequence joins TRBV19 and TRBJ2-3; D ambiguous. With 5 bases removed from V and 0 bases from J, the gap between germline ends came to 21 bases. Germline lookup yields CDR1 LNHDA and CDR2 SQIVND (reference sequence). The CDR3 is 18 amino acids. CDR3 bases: TGTGCCAGTAGTGCCGTGAGTCGCCTCGAATCTAGCACAGATACGCAGTATTTT. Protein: CASSAVSRLESSTDTQYF.

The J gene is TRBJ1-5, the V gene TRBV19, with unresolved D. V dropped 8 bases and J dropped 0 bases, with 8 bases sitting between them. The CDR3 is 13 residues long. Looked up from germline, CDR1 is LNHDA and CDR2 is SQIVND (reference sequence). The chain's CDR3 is CASRLYSNQPQHF. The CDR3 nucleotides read TGTGCCAGTCGGCTTTATAGCAATCAGCCCCAGCATTTT.